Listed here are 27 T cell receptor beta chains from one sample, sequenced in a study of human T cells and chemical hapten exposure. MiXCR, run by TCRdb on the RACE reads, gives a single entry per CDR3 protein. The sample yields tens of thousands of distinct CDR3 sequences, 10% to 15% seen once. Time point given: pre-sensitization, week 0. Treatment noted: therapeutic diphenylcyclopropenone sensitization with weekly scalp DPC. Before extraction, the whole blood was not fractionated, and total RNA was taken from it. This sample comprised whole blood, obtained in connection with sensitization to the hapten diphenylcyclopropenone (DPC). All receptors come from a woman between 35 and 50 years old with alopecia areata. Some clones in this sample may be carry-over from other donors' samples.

The CDR3 region has the DNA TGTGCCAGCAGTTACTCGATCGGTAGCTATGGCTACACCTTC. Its translation: CASSYSIGSYGYTF. The chain employs TRBV6-2 or TRBV6-3 and TRBJ1-2; D remains unclear. V was clipped by 0 bases and J by 4 bases, with 9 bases between them. The CDR3 consists of 14 residues. CDR1 is MNHEY and CDR2 is SVGEGT in the germline V gene.

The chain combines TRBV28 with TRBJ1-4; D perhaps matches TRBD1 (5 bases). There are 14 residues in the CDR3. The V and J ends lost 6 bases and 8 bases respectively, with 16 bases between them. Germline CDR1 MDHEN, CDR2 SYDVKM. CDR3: CASRQGGRAEKLFF. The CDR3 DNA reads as TGTGCCAGCAGGCAGGGAGGGAGGGCAGAAAAACTGTTTTTT. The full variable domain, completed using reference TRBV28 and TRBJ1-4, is DVKVTQSSRYLVKRTGEKVFLECVQDMDHENMFWYRQDPGLGLRLIYFSYDVKMKEKGDIPEGYSVSREKKERFSLILESASTNQTSMYLCASRQGGRAEKLFFGSGTQLSVL.

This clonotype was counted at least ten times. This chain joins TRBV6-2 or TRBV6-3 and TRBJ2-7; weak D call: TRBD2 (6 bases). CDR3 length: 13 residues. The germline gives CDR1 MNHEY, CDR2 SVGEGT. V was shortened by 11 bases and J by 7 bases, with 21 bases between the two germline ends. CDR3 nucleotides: TGTGCCGCCGCCCGGGACGGGACTGGGGAGCAGTACTTC. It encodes CAAARDGTGEQYF.

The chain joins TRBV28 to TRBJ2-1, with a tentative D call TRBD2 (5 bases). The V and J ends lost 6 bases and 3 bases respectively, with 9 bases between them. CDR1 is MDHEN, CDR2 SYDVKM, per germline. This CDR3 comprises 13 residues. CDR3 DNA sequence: TGTGCCAGCAGCCTAGGAGGCTACAATGAGCAGTTCTTC. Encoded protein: CASSLGGYNEQFF. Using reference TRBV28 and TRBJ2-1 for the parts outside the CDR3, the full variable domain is DVKVTQSSRYLVKRTGEKVFLECVQDMDHENMFWYRQDPGLGLRLIYFSYDVKMKEKGDIPEGYSVSREKKERFSLILESASTNQTSMYLCASSLGGYNEQFFGPGTRLTVL.

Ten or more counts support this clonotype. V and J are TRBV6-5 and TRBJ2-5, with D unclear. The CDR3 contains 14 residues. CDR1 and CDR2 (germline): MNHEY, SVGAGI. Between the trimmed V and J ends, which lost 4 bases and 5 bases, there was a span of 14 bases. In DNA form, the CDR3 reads TGTGCCAGCAGTTTCGGCGGTGCGAGGGAGACCCAGTACTTC. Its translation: CASSFGGARETQYF.

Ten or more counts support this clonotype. CDR3 residues: CSAREGSSTETQYF. In DNA form, the CDR3 reads TGCAGTGCTAGAGAGGGGTCTAGCACTGAGACCCAGTACTTC. The chain carries TRBV20-1 and TRBJ2-5, with D perhaps matching TRBD2 (5 bases). V dropped 0 bases and J dropped 5 bases, with 13 bases sitting between them. CDR3 length equals 14 residues. Germline V gene lookup returns CDR1 DFQATT and CDR2 SNEGSKA (reference sequence).

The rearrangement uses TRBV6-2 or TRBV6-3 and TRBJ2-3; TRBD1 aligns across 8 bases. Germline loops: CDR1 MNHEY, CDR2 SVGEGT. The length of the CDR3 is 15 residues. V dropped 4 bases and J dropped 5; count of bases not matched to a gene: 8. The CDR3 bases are TGTGCCAGCAGTTTCGACAGGGGTCGTAGAGATACGCAGTATTTT. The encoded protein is CASSFDRGRRDTQYF.

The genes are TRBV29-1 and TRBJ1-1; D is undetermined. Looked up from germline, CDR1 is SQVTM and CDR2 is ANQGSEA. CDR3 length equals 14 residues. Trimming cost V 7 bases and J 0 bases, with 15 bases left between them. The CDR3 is CSALWTVLNTEAFF. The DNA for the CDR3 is TGCAGCGCACTTTGGACTGTGCTGAACACTGAAGCTTTCTTT.

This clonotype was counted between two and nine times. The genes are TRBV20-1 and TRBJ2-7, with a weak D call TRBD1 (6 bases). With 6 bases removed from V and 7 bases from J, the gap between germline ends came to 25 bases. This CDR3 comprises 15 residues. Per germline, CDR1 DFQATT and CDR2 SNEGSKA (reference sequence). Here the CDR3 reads CSAPPLGDTAREQYF. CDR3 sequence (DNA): TGCAGTGCCCCCCCCTTAGGGGACACCGCTCGTGAGCAGTACTTC.

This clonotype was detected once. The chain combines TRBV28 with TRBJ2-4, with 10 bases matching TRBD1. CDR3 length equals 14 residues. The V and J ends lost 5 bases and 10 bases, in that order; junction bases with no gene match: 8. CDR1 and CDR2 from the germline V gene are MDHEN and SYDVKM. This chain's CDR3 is CASSTRDRGWIQYF. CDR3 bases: TGTGCCAGCAGTACCAGGGACAGGGGTTGGATTCAGTACTTC.

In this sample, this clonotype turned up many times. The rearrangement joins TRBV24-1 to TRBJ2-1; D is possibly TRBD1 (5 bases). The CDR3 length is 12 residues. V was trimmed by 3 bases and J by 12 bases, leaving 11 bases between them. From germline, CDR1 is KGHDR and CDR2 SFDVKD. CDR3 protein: CATSDTGEGQFF. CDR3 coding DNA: TGTGCCACCAGTGATACAGGTGAAGGGCAGTTCTTC.

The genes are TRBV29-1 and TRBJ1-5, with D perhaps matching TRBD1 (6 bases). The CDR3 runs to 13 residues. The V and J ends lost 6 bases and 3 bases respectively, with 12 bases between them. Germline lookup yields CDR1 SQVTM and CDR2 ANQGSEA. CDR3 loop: CSVGGSINQPQHF. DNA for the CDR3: TGCAGCGTGGGGGGCAGTATCAATCAGCCCCAGCATTTT.

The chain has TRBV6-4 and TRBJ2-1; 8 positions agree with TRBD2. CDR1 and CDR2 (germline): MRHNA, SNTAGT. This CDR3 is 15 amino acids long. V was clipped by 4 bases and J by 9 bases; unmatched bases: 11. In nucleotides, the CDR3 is TGTGCCAGCAGTGGTTCGGGACTCCGGGGGGGTGAGCAGTTCTTC. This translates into CASSGSGLRGGEQFF.

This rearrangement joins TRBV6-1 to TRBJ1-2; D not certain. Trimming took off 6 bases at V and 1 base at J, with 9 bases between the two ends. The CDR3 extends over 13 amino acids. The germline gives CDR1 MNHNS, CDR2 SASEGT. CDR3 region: CASSQDVNYGYTF. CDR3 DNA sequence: TGTGCCAGCAGCCAGGACGTTAACTATGGCTACACCTTC.

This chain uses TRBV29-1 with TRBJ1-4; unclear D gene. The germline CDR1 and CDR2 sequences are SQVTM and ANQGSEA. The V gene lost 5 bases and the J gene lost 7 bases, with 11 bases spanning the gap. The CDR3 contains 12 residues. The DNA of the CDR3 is TGCAGCGTTCGTAAGAATGGTGAAAAACTGTTTTTT. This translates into CSVRKNGEKLFF.

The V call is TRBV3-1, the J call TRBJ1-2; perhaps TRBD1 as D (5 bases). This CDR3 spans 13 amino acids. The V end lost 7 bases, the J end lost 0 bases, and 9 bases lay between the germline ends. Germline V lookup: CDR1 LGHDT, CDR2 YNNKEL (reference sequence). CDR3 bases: TGTGCCAGCAAGGGGATCTCTAACTATGGCTACACCTTC. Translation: CASKGISNYGYTF.

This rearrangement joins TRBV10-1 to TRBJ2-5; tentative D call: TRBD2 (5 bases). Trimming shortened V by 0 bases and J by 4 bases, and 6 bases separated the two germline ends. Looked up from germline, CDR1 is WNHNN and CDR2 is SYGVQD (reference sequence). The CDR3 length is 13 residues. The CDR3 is CASSESGGETQYF. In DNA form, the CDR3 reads TGCGCCAGCAGTGAGTCCGGAGGAGAGACCCAGTACTTC.

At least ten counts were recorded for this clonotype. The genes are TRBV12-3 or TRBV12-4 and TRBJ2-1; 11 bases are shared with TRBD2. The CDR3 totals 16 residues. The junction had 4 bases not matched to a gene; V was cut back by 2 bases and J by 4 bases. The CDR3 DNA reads TGTGCCAGCAGTTTACTACTAGCGGGGGAATACAATGAGCAGTTCTTC. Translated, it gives CASSLLLAGEYNEQFF.

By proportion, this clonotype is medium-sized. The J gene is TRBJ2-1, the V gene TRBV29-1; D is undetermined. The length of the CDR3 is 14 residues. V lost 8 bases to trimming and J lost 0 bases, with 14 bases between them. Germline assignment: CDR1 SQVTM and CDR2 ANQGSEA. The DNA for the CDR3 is TGCAGCCGCTCAGGTGTCAGCTCCTACAATGAGCAGTTCTTC. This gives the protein CSRSGVSSYNEQFF.

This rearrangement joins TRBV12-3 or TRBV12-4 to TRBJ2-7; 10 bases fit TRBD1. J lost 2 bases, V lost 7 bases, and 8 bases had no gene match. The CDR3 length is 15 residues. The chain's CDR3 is CASTNTDRGAYEQYF. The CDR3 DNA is TGTGCCAGCACCAACACGGACAGGGGGGCCTACGAGCAGTACTTC.

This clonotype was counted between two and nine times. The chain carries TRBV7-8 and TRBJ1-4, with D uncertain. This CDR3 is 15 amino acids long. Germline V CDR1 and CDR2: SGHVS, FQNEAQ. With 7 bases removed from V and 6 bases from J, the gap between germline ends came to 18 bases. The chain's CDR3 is CASTREQPRHEKLFF. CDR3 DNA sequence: TGTGCCAGCACCCGAGAACAGCCTCGACATGAAAAACTGTTTTTT.

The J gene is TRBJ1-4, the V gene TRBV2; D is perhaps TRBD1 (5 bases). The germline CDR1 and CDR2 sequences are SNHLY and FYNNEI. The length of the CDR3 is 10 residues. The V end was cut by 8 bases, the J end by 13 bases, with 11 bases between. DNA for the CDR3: TGTGCCAGCTCCGGGGCCACACTGTTTTTT. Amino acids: CASSGATLFF.

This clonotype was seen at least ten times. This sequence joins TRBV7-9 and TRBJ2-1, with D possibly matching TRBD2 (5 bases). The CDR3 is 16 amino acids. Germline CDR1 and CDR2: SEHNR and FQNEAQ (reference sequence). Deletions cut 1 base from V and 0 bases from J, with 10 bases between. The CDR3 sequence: CASSLGRWPSYNEQFF. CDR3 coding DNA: TGTGCCAGCAGCTTAGGGAGGTGGCCCTCCTACAATGAGCAGTTCTTC.

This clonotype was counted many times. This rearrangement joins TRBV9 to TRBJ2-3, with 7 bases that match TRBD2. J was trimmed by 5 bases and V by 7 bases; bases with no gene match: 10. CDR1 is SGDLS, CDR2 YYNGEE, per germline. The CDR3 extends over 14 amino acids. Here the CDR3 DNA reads TGTGCCAGCGGGGAGGGCAGCGGGATAGATACGCAGTATTTT. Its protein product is CASGEGSGIDTQYF.

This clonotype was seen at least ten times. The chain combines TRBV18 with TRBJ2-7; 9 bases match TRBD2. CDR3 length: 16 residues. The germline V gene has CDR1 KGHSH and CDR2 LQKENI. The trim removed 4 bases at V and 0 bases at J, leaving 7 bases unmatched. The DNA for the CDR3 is TGTGCCAGCTCACAGGCGGGCGGGAGGGCCTCCTACGAGCAGTACTTC. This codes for CASSQAGGRASYEQYF.

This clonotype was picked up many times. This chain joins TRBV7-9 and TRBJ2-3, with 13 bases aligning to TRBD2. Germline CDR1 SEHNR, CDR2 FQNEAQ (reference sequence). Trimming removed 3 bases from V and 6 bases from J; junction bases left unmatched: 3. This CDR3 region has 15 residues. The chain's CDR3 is CASSLGLAGSDTQYF. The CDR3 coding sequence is TGTGCCAGCAGCTTGGGACTAGCGGGATCGGATACGCAGTATTTT.

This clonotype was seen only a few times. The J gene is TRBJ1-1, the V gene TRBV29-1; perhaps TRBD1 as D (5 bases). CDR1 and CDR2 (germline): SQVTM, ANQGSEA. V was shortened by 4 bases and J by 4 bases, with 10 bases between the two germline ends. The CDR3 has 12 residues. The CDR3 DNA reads TGCAGCGTTGTGGGGCTGAGCACTGAAGCTTTCTTT. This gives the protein CSVVGLSTEAFF.